The TCR beta chain under discussion was sequenced for a study of blood T cell repertoires in COVID-19. Study context: The United States, Italy and Spain provided the acute and convalescent COVID-19 samples. Sample material is recorded as cDNA or gDNA derived from T cells, B-cell-depleted T cells, or PBMCs.

In the original analysis: It was from reference gene primer amplification that nucleated cell counts were estimated. Profiling relied on immunoSEQ multiplex PCR, and the TCRdb table lists in-frame clones only, not all of them. The V and J calls and clone size were taken over from that table, and D and trimming were inferred from the DNA. This table holds about 170,000 clones, more than 70% found once. J was trimmed by 0 bases and V by 5 bases; bases with no gene match: 7. CDR3 length equals 17 residues. CDR1 is MDHEN, CDR2 SYDVKM, per germline. The sequence came from a man in his fifties or sixties who had recovered from COVID-19. Sequenced sample: peripheral blood. The genes are TRBV28 and TRBJ2-4; TRBD1 matches 10 bases. CDR3 DNA: TGTGCCAGCAGTCAGGGACAGGGGCTACTAGCCAAAAACATTCAGTACTTC. Protein sequence: CASSQGQGLLAKNIQYF. Variable domain in full (rest from reference TRBV28 and TRBJ2-4): DVKVTQSSRYLVKRTGEKVFLECVQDMDHENMFWYRQDPGLGLRLIYFSYDVKMKEKGDIPEGYSVSREKKERFSLILESASTNQTSMYLCASSQGQGLLAKNIQYFGAGTRLSVL.